Listed below are T cell receptor beta chains from one sample, sequenced in a study of long-term antiretroviral therapy in people with HIV. Assay used: immunoSEQ multiplex PCR; TCRdb lists only in-frame clones, some missing. Seen here are about 28,000 clones, more than 75% observed once, and the top ten hold around 4.1%. Sample: unsorted PBMCs, taken 0.5 years after starting antiretroviral therapy. These receptors were taken from a young woman with HIV. Each CDR3 is given with its conserved first and last residue. The order of the fields is D gene, V gene, J gene, CDR3 DNA, CDR3 protein. A D gene is named only where the DNA matches it firmly.

.	TRBV27	TRBJ2-2	TGTGCCAGCAGAAACAGACCGATTACCGGGGAGCTGTTTTTT	CASRNRPITGELFF
TRBD2	TRBV9	TRBJ2-3	TGTGCCAGCAGGTCCAGACTAGCCTCTACAGATACGCAGTATTTT	CASRSRLASTDTQYF
.	TRBV5-4	TRBJ2-2	TGTGCCAGCAGCACCGGGACTCTCCCAAACACCGGGGAGCTGTTTTTT	CASSTGTLPNTGELFF
.	TRBV5-6	TRBJ1-3	TGTGCCAGCAGCTTGGTTTTAGACGACCCCGGCTCTGGAAACACCATATATTTT	CASSLVLDDPGSGNTIYF
.	TRBV5-1	TRBJ1-1	TGCGCCAGCAGTTTGACAGGTTTGGACACTGAAGCTTTCTTT	CASSLTGLDTEAFF
.	TRBV9	TRBJ2-7	TGTGCCAGCAGCGTAGGGTATGGCAGCTCCTACGAGCAGTACTTC	CASSVGYGSSYEQYF
.	TRBV28	TRBJ2-2	TGTGCCAGCAGTTTTTTCCGGCCCGGGCGGGACCTGAACACCGGGGAGCTGTTTTTT	CASSFFRPGRDLNTGELFF
TRBD2	TRBV4-3	TRBJ2-7	TGCGCCAGCAGGCCCGGGACTAGCGACTCCTACGAGCAGTACTTC	CASRPGTSDSYEQYF
TRBD1	TRBV27	TRBJ1-2	TGTGCCAGCAGGGAAGTCGGTACGAGGACAGGCAAATATGGCTACACCTTC	CASREVGTRTGKYGYTF
.	TRBV27	TRBJ2-7	TGTGCCAGCAGCTTCAGTTTGGGGGAGCAGTACTTC	CASSFSLGEQYF
TRBD2	TRBV4-3	TRBJ2-7	TGCGCCAGCAGCCAGAACCCGGGACTAGCGGGAGAGAAGCAGTACTTC	CASSQNPGLAGEKQYF
TRBD1	TRBV19	TRBJ1-5	TGTGCCAGCTCTCCTCCGACAGGGAGGAATCAGCCCCAGCATTTT	CASSPPTGRNQPQHF
.	TRBV28	TRBJ2-4	TGTGCCAGCAGTTTGACGGGTTGGGAAAACATTCAGTACTTC	CASSLTGWENIQYF